This TCR beta chain is from a study of T-cell memory formation after mild COVID-19. Study details: The two donors had largely donor-specific TCR clusters.

A note on this clonotype: The antigen remains undetermined.

A single record per CDR3 protein comes from TCRdb applying MiXCR to the 5' RACE reads. The table has over 500,000 distinct CDR3 sequences, around 15% seen once. Whole-study results and caveats: Clones shrinking between day 15 and 85 showed a balanced CD4/CD8 split, and those that grew later tilted toward CD4+. There was no confirmation that second-wave clones peaking on day 37 were SARS-CoV-2 specific.

Specimen: PBMCs or a T cell subset sorted from them (not recorded which). This TCR was sampled from an adult woman who had mild COVID-19 (a few samples of this study predate the infection). Cell type and time point are not known.

CDR3 DNA sequence: TGTGCCAGCAGTTACTCGTCTCTGGACGGAGGAGCTTTCTTT. It codes for CASSYSSLDGGAFF. The chain combines TRBV6-5 with TRBJ1-1; the D is unclear. Germline V gene sequence: CDR1 MNHEY, CDR2 SVGAGI. Trimming left V 0 bases short and J 10 bases short, with 15 bases between. This CDR3 comprises 14 residues.